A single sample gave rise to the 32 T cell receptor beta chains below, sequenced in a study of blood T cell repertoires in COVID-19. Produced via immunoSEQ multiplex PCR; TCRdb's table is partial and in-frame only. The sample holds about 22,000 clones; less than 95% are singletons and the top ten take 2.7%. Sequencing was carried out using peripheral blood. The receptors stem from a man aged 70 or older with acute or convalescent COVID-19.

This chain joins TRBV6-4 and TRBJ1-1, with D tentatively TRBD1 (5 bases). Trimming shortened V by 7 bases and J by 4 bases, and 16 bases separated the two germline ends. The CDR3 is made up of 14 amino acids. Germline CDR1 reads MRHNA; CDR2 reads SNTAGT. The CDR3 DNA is TGTGCCAGCACTCGAGGGGAGGTGATCACTGAAGCTTTCTTT. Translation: CASTRGEVITEAFF.

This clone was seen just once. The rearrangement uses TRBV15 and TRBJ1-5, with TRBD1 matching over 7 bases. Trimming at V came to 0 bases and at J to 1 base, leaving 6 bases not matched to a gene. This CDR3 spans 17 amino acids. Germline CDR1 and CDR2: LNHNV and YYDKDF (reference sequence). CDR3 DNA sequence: TGTGCCACCAGCAGAGAGGGACAGATGTTCAGCAATCAGCCCCAGCATTTT. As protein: CATSREGQMFSNQPQHF.

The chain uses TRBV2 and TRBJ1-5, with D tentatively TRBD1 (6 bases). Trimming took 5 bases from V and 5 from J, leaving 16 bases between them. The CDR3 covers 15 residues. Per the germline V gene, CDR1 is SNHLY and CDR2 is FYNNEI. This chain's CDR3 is CASSKEGQQDQPQHF. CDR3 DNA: TGTGCCAGCAGTAAAGAAGGACAGCAAGATCAGCCCCAGCATTTT.

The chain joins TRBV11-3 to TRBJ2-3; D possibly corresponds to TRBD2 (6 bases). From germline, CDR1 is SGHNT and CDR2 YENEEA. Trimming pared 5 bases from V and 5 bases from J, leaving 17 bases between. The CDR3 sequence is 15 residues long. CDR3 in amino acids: CASSPKVGLGDTQYF. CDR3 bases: TGTGCCAGCAGCCCTAAGGTGGGACTCGGAGATACGCAGTATTTT.

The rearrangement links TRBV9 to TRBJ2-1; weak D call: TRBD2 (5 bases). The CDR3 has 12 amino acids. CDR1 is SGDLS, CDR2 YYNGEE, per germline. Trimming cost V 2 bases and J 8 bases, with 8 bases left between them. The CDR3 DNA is TGTGCCAGCAGCGTTAATAGCGATGAGCAGTTCTTC. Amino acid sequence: CASSVNSDEQFF.

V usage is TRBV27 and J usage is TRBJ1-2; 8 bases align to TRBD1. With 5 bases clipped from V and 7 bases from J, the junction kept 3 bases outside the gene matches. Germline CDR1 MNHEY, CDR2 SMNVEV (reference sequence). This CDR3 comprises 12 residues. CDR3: CASSPGQGGYTF. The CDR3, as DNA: TGTGCCAGCAGTCCAGGACAGGGTGGCTACACCTTC.

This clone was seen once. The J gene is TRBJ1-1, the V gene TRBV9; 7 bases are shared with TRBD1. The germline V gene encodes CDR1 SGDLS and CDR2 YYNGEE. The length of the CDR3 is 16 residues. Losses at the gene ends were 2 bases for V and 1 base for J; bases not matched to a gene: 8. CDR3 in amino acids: CASSVGQGGGNTEAFF. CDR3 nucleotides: TGTGCCAGCAGCGTTGGTCAGGGGGGTGGGAACACTGAAGCTTTCTTT.

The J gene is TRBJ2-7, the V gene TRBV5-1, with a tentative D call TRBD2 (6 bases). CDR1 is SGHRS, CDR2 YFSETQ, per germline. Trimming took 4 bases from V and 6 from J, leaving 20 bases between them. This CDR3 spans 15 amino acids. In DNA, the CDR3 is TGCGCCAGCAGCACCGGGACTCCAGATCTTGGCGAGCAGTACTTC. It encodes CASSTGTPDLGEQYF.

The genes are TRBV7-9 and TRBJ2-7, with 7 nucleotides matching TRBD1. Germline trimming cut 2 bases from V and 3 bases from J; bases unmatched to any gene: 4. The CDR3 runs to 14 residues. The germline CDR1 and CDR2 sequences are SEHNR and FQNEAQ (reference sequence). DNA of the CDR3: TGTGCCAGCAGCTTACCGGGACAGTTCTACGAGCAGTACTTC. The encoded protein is CASSLPGQFYEQYF.

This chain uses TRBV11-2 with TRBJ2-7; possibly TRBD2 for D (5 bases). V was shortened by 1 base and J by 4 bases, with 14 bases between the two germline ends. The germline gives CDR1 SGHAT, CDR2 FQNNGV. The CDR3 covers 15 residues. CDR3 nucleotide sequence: TGTGCCAGCAGCTTAGGGCCTTCCGAGGGATACGAGCAGTACTTC. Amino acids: CASSLGPSEGYEQYF.

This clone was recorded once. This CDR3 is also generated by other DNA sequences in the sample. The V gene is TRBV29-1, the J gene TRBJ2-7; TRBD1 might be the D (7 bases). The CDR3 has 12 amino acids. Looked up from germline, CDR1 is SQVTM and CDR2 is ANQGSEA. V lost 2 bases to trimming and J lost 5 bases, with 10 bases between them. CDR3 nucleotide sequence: TGCAGCGTTGAACAGGGGGGCAACGAGCAGTACTTC. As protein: CSVEQGGNEQYF.

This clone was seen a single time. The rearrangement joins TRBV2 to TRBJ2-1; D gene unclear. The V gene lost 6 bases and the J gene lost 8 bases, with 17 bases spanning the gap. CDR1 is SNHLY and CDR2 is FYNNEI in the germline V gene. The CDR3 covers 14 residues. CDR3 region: CASSRTWLVDEQFF. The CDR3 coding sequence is TGTGCCAGCAGCAGAACGTGGCTAGTCGATGAGCAGTTCTTC.

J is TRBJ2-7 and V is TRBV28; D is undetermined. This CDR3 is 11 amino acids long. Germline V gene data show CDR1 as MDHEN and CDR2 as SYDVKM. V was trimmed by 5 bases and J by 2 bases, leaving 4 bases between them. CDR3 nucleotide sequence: TGTGCCAGCAGTGTCACCTACGAGCAGTACTTC. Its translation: CASSVTYEQYF.

The CDR3 loop is CASSLGQGQGYSNQPQHF. The CDR3 DNA is TGTGCCAGCAGCTTAGGACAGGGTCAGGGATATAGCAATCAGCCCCAGCATTTT. This chain connects TRBV7-2 to TRBJ1-5, with TRBD1 matching over 7 bases. CDR1 SGHTA and CDR2 FQGNSA come from the germline V gene. CDR3 size: 18 residues. Trimming cost V 1 base and J 0 bases; bases outside gene matches: 9.

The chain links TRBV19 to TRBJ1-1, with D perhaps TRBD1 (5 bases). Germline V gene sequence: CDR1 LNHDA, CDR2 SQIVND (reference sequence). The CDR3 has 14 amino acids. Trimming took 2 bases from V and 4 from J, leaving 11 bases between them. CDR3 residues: CASSISGTLTEAFF. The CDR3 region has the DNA TGTGCCAGTAGTATATCAGGGACTCTCACTGAAGCTTTCTTT.

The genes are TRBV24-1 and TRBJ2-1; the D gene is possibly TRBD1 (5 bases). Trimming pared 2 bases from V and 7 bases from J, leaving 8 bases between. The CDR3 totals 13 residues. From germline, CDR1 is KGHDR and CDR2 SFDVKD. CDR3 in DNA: TGTGCCACCAGTGATTACAGGTTAAATGAGCAGTTCTTC. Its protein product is CATSDYRLNEQFF.

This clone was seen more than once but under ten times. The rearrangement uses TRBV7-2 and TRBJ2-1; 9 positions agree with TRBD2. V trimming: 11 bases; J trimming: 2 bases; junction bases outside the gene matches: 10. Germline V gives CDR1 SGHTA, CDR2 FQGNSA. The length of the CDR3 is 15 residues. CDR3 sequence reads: CASAGGTSPYNEQFF. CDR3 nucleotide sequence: TGTGCCTCTGCGGGCGGGACTAGCCCCTACAATGAGCAGTTCTTC.

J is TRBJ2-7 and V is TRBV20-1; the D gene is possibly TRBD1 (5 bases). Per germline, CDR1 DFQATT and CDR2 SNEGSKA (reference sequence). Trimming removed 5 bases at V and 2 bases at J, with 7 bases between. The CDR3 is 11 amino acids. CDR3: CSAPTAYEQYF. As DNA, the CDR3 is TGCAGTGCTCCGACAGCCTACGAGCAGTACTTC.

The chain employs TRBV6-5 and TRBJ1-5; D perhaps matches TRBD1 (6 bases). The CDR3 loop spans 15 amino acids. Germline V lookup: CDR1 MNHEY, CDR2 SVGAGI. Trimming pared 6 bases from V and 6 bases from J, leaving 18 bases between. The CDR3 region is CASSSGGAQSQPQHF. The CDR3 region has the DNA TGTGCCAGCAGCTCGGGGGGGGCGCAAAGTCAGCCCCAGCATTTT.

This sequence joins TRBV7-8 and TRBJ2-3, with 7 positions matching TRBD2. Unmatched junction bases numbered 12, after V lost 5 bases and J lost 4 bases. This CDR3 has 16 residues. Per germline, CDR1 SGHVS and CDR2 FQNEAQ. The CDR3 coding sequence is TGTGCCAGCAGCGGATCTAGCGGAGGTCACGCAGATACGCAGTATTTT. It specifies CASSGSSGGHADTQYF.

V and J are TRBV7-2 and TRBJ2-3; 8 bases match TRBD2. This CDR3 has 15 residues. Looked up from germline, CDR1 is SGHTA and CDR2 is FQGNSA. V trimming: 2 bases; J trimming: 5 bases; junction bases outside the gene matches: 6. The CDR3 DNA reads TGTGCCAGCAGCTTACAGGCGGGGGGAATAGATACGCAGTATTTT. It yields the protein CASSLQAGGIDTQYF.

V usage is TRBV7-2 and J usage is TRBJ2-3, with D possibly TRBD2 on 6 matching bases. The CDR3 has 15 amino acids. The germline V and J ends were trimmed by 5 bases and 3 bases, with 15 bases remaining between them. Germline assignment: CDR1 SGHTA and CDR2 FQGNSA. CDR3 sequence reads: CASSPRETPTDTQYF. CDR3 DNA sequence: TGTGCCAGCAGCCCCCGGGAGACACCTACAGATACGCAGTATTTT.

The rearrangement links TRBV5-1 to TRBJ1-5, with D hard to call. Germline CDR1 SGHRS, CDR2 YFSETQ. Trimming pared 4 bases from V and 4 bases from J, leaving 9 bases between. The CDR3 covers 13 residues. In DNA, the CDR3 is TGCGCCAGCAGCCTAGACCCGAATCAGCCCCAGCATTTT. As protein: CASSLDPNQPQHF.

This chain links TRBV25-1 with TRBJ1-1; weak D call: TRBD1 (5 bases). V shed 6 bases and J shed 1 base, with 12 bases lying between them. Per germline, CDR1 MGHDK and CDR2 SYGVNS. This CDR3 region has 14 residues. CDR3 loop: CASSLGLTNTEAFF. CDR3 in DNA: TGTGCCAGCAGCCTGGGACTTACGAACACTGAAGCTTTCTTT.

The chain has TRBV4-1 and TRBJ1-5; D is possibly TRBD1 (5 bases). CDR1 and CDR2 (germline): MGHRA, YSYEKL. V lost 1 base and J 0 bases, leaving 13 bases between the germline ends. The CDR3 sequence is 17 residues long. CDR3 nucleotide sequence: TGCGCCAGCAGCCAAGGTTCTCGGACATATAGCAATCAGCCCCAGCATTTT. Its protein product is CASSQGSRTYSNQPQHF.

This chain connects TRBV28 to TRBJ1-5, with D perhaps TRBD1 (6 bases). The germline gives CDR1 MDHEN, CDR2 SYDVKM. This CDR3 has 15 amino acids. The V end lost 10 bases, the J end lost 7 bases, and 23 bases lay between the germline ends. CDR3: CATGSSRGRVQPQHF. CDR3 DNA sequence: TGTGCCACCGGCTCGAGCAGGGGTCGGGTGCAGCCCCAGCATTTT.

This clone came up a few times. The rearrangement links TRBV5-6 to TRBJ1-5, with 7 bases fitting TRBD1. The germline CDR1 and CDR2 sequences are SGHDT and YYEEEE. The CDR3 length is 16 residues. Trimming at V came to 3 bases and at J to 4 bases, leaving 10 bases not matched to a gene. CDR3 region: CASSSGTGQNNQPQHF. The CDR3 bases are TGTGCCAGCAGCTCAGGCACGGGACAGAATAATCAGCCCCAGCATTTT.

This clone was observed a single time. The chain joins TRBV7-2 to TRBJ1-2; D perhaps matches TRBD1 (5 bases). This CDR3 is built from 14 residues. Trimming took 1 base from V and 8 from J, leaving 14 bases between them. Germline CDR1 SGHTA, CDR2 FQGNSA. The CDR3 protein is CASSLVSGTSGYTF. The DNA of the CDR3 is TGTGCCAGCAGCTTAGTATCAGGGACTAGCGGCTACACCTTC.

CDR3 coding DNA: TGCGCCAGCAGTGTGCAGGCCTACGAGCAGTACTTC. Amino acids: CASSVQAYEQYF. The V and J genes are TRBV10-2 and TRBJ2-7; D is ambiguous. V was shortened by 4 bases and J by 2 bases, with 6 bases between the two germline ends. The CDR3 runs 12 residues. The germline gives CDR1 WSHSY, CDR2 SAAADI.

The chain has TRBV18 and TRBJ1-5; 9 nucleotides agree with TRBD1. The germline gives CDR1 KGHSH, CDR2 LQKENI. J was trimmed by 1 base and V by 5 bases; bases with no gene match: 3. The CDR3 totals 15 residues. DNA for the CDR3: TGTGCCAGCTCAGCCGGGACAGGGAGCAATCAGCCCCAGCATTTT. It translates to CASSAGTGSNQPQHF.

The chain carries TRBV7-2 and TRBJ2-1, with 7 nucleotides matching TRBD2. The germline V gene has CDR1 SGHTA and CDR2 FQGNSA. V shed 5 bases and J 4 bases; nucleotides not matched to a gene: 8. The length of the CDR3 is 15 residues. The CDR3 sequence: CASSLLADMYNEQFF. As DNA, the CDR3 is TGTGCCAGCAGCCTGCTAGCGGATATGTACAATGAGCAGTTCTTC.

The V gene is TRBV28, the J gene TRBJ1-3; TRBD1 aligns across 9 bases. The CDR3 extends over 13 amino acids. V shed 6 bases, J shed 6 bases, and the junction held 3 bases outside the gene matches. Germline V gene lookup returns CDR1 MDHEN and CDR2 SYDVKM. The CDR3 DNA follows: TGTGCCAGCAGGGGACAGGGTGCAAACACCATATATTTT. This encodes CASRGQGANTIYF.